The entry below gives a single TCR beta chain sequence along with its context. Antigen unknown. Germline and junction disagree at one end, which may indicate a read error. Primed by a sample-barcoded 5' primer and a J-beta primer mix, a second PCR proceeded for about 7 to 11 cycles. TCRdb reprocessed the 5' RACE reads with MiXCR, giving one entry per CDR3 protein. Found here are 450,000 to 700,000 distinct CDR3 sequences, 25% to 30% of them singletons; the top ten hold around 18%. The data were obtained in a study of blood T cells in healthy people across ages. In germline, CDR1 is DFQATT, CDR2 SNEGSKA (reference sequence). This CDR3 contains 16 residues. Regarding the study as a whole: Observed TCR beta diversity per million T cells went down as age went up. This fall followed a roughly linear course with age.

The source is a woman between 70 and 85 years old in good health. Sequencing used blood. The V gene is TRBV20-1, the J gene TRBJ1-1; TRBD1 is a possible D gene (6 bases). The CDR3 here is CSAGDRRGTMNTEAFF. As DNA, the CDR3 is TGCAGTGCTGGAGACCGGAGGGGGACGATGAACACTGAAGCTTTCTTT.